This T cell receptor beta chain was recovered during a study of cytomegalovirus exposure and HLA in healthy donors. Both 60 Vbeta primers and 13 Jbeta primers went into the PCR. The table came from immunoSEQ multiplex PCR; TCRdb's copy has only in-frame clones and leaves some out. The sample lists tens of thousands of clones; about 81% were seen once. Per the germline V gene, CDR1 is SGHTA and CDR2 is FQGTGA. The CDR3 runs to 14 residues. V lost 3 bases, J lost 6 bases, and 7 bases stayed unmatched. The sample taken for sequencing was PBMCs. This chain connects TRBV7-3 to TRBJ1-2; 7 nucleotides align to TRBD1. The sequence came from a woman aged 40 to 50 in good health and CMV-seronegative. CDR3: CASSLAGQTNGYTF. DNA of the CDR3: TGTGCCAGCAGCTTGGCGGGACAGACTAATGGCTACACCTTC.